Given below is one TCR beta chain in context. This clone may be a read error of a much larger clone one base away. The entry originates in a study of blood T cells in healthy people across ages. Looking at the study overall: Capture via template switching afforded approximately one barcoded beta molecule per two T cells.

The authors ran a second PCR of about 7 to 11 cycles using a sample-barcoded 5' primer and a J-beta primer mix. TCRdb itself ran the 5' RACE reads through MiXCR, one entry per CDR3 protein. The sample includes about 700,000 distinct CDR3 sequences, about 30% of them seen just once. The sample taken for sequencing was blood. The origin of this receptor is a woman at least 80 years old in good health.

Here the CDR3 DNA reads TGTGCCAGCAGTCGCGGGACCTTGGAATTGCTTGAAAAACGGTTTTTT. Encoded protein: CASSRGTLELLEKRFF. The V call is TRBV7-9, the J call TRBJ1-4; TRBD1 might be the D (5 bases). The CDR3 totals 16 residues. CDR1 is SEHNR, CDR2 FQNEAQ, per germline (reference sequence).